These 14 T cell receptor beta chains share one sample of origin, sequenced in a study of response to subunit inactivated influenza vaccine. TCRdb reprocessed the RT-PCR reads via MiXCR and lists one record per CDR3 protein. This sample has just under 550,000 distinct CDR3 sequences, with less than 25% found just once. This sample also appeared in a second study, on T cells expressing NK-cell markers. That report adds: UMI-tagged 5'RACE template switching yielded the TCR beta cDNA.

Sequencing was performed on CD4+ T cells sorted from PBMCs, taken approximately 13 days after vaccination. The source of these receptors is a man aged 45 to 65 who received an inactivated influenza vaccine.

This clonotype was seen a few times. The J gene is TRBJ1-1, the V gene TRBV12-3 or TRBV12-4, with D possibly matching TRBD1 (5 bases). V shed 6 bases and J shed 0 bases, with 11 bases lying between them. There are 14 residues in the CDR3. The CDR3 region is CASRVTGMNTEAFF. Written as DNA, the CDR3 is TGTGCCAGCAGAGTAACAGGCATGAACACTGAAGCTTTCTTT.

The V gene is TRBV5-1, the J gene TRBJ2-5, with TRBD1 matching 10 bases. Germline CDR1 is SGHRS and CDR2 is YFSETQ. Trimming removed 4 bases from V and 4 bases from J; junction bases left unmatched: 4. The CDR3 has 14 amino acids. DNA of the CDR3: TGCGCCAGCAGCGAAGGACAGGGGGGAGAGACCCAGTACTTC. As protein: CASSEGQGGETQYF.

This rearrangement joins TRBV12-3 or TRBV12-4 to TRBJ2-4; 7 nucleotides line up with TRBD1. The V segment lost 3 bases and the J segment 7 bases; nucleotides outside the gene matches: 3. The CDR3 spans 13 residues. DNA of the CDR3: TGTGCCAGCAGTTTCGCCAGGGGGAACATTCAGTACTTC. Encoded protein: CASSFARGNIQYF.

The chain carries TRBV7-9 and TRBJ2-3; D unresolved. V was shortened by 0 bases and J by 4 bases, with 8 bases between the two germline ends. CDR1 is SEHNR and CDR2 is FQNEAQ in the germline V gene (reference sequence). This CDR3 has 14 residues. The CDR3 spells CASSLAASPDTQYF. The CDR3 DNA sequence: TGTGCCAGCAGCTTAGCGGCTAGTCCAGATACGCAGTATTTT.

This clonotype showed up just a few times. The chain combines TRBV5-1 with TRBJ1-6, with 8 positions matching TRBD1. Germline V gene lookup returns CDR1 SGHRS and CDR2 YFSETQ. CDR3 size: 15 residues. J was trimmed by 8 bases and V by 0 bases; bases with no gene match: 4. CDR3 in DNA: TGCGCCAGCAGCTTGGCGCCAGGGGGCGATTCACCCCTCCACTTT. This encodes CASSLAPGGDSPLHF.

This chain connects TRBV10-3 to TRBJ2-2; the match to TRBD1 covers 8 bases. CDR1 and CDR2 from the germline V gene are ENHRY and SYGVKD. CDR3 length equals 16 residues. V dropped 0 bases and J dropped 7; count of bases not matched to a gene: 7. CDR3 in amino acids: CAISESNGQGVGELFF. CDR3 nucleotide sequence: TGTGCCATCAGTGAGTCGAACGGACAGGGAGTCGGGGAGCTGTTTTTT.

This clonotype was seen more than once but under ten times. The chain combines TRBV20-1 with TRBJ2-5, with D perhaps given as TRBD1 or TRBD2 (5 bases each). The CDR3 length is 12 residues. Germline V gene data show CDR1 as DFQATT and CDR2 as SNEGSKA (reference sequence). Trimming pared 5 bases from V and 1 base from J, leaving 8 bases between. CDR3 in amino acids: CSAGTAQETQYF. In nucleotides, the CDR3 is TGCAGTGCTGGGACCGCCCAAGAGACCCAGTACTTC.

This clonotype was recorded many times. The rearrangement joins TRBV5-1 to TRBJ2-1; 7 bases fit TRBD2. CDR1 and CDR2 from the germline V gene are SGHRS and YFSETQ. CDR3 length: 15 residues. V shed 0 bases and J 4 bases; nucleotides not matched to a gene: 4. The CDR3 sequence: CASSLERGPYNEQFF. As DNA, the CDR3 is TGCGCCAGCAGCTTGGAGCGGGGCCCGTACAATGAGCAGTTCTTC.

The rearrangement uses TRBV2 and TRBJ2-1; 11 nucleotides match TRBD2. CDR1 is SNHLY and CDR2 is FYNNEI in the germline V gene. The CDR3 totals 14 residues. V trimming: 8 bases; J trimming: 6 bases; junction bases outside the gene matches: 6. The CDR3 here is CASALAGGLNEQFF. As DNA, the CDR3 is TGTGCCAGCGCTCTAGCGGGAGGTCTCAATGAGCAGTTCTTC.

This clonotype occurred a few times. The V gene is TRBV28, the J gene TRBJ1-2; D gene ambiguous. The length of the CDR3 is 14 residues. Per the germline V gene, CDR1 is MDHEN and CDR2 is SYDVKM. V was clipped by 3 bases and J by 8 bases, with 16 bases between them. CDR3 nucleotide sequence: TGTGCCAGCAGTTTCTCATCGTCCGCGGCGGGCTACACCTTC. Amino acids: CASSFSSSAAGYTF.

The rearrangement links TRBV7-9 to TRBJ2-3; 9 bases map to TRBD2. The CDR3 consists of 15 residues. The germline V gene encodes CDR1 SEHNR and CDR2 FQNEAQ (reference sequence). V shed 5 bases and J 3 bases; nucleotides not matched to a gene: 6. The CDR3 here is CASSPQRGATDTQYF. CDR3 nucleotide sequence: TGTGCCAGCAGCCCCCAGCGGGGGGCAACAGATACGCAGTATTTT.

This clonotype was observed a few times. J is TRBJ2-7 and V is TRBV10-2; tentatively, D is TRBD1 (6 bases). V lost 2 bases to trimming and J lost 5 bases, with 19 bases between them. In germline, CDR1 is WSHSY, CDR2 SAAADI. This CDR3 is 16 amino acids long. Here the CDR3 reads CASSEGTWRSVDEQYF. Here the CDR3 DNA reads TGCGCCAGCAGTGAGGGGACATGGAGGAGTGTCGACGAGCAGTACTTC.

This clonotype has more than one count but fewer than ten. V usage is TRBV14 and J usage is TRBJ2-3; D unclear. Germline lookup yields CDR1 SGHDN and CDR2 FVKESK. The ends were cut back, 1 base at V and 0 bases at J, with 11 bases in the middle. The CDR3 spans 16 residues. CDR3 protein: CASSQGRRRSTDTQYF. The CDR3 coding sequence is TGTGCCAGCAGCCAAGGAAGGCGTAGAAGCACAGATACGCAGTATTTT.

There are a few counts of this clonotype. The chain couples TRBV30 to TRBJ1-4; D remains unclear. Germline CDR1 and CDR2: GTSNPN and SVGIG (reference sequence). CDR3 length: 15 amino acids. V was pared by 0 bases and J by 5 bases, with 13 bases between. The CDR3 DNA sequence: TGTGCCTGGAGTGTACCTCGGCTTTCAAATGAAAAACTGTTTTTT. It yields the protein CAWSVPRLSNEKLFF.